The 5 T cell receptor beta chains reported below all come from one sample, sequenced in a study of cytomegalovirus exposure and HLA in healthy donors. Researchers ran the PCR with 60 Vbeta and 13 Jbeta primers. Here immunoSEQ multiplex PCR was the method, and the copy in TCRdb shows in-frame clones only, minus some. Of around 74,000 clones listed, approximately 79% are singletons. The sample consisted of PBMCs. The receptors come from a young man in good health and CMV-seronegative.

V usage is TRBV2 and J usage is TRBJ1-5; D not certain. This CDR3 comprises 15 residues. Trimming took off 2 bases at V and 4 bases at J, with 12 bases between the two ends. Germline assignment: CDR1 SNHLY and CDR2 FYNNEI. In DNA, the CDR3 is TGTGCCAGCAGTGAATTGACTACTAAGAATCAGCCCCAGCATTTT. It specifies CASSELTTKNQPQHF.

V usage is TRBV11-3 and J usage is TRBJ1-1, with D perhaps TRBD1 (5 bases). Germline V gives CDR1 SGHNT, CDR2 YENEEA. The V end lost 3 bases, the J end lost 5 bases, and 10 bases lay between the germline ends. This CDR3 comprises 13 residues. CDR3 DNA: TGTGCCAGCAGCTTCCCGGGGGAGACTGAAGCTTTCTTT. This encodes CASSFPGETEAFF.

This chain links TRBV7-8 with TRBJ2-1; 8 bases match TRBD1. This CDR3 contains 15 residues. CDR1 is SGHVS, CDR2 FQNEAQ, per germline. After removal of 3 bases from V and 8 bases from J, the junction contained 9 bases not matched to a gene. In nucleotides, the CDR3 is TGTGCCAGCAGCTTTCAGGGGGCGTTTATGGATGAGCAGTTCTTC. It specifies CASSFQGAFMDEQFF. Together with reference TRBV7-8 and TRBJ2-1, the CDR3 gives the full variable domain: GAGVSQSPRYKVAKRGQDVALRCDPISGHVSLFWYQQALGQGPEFLTYFQNEAQLDKSGLPSDRFFAERPEGSVSTLKIQRTQQEDSAVYLCASSFQGAFMDEQFFGPGTRLTVL.

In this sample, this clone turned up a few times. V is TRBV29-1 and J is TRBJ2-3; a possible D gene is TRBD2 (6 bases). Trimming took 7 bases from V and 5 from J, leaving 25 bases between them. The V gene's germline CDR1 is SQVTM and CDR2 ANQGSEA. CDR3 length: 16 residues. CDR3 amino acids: CSASTSSSVLGDTQYF. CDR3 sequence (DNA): TGCAGCGCTTCGACTAGTTCCTCTGTATTAGGAGATACGCAGTATTTT.

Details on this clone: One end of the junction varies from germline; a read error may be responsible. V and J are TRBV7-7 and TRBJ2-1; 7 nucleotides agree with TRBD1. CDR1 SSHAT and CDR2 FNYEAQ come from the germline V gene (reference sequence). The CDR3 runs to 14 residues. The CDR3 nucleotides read TGTGCTAGCAGCCCTTCGGGACAGAGCAATGAGCAGTTCTTC. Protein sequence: CASSPSGQSNEQFF.